A selection of T cell receptor beta chains follows, all from one sample in a study of preoperative IRX-2 immunotherapy in early breast cancer. TCRdb's table, derived via immunoSEQ multiplex PCR, lists solely in-frame clones and lacks some. The top ten hold approximately 2% of the sample, which has about 98,000 clones, just over 85% seen once. The specimen was tumor tissue, collected after IRX-2 immunotherapy. The receptor set was obtained from a human donor with breast cancer. Each CDR3 is given without its conserved first and last residue.

TRBV6-8 | ASCMPVRGYGYT
TRBV7-5 | ASSFAGQGRYGYT
TRBV25-1 | ASSEGGQGQETQY
TRBV29-1 | SVARGRRAKNIQY
TRBV5-1 | ASSFGTGGTNEKLF
TRBV28 | ASSSGGMRPRYWF
TRBV7-6 | ASSLGSYSNQPQH
TRBV5-1 | ASSLSGKGNEKLF
TRBV7-4 | ARSSSTRLVCEQF
TRBV5-1 | ASSLGVGNTGELF
TRBV5-1 | ASSLRDGMNTEAF
TRBV25-1 | ASSKGHNEQF
TRBV5-1 | ASSFSGENTGELF
TRBV6-8 | ASSYGRISYNEQF
TRBV11-3 | ASSFTQANEKLF
TRBV5-1 | ASSLDGTSGAQF
TRBV19 | ASSIAGFREKLF
TRBV6-8 | ASSVRTGGFNTGELF
TRBV19 | ASRPRPGGVNQPQH
TRBV6-8 | ASTPAGGVYGYT
TRBV28 | ASSYPGQVHTEAF
TRBV6-8 | ASSDGRLTGELF
TRBV7-4 | ASSSPGLAENEQF
TRBV15 | ATSSRSGQAEAF
TRBV30 | AWIPGGGKTEAF
TRBV7-5 | ASSQGTSDSNEQF
TRBV18 | ASSPPWGQSNTGELF
TRBV5-1 | ASSLGTSVSGELF
TRBV6-8 | ASSSPLDNTEAF
TRBV11-3 | ASSLDRDGAYEQY
TRBV19 | ASSTRTSGRISDEQY
TRBV30 | AWLPRTRFSDEQF
TRBV11-3 | ASSPSPFTGGNTEAF
TRBV5-1 | ASSLGTASYEQY
TRBV5-1 | ASSLGDRGDTQY
TRBV5-1 | ASSTRWGALNTGELF
TRBV18 | ASSPSPPSSGNTIY
TRBV5-1 | ASSLNGVGTDTQY
TRBV14 | ASSQRRPTGAGNEQF
TRBV7-6 | ASSLTPSRDQPQH
TRBV28 | ASSSRPAVTYEQY
TRBV1 | ASSQAGTGKGNSPLH
TRBV19 | ASSFSRTDTQY
TRBV6-8 | ASRPGTSGGYEQY
TRBV5-1 | ASSLTGPGNTIY
TRBV5-1 | ASSLGLEADTQY
TRBV28 | ASNGRDRGLYTDTQY
TRBV29-1 | SATTGNQPQH
TRBV7-1 | ASSFQRQGASDTQY
TRBV5-1 | ASSFRQESSYNSPLH
TRBV5-1 | ASSLEGSHYEQY
TRBV19 | ASSRGPANYGYT